This entry lists 26 T cell receptor beta chains sequenced from one sample in a study of control samples from healthy donors and cancer patients. Here immunoSEQ multiplex PCR was the method, and the copy in TCRdb shows in-frame clones only, minus some. The table has 100,000 to 150,000 clones, more than 75% seen once; the top ten hold 2.9%. The sequencing sample was made of blood. All receptors derive from a man aged 55 to 70 in good health.

The genes are TRBV9 and TRBJ1-2, with TRBD1 matching 8 bases. Unmatched junction bases numbered 4, after V lost 3 bases and J lost 3 bases. Germline CDR1 SGDLS, CDR2 YYNGEE. The CDR3 consists of 14 residues. CDR3 DNA sequence: TGTGCCAGCAGCGCAGGACAGGGAGACTATGGCTACACCTTC. The encoded protein is CASSAGQGDYGYTF.

The rearrangement uses TRBV5-1 and TRBJ2-4; D ambiguous. The germline gives CDR1 SGHRS, CDR2 YFSETQ. The V end lost 3 bases, the J end lost 5 bases, and 9 bases lay between the germline ends. CDR3 size: 13 residues. The chain's CDR3 is CASSSNYQNIQYF. The CDR3 coding sequence is TGCGCCAGCAGCTCCAACTACCAAAACATTCAGTACTTC. The full variable domain, rest sourced from reference TRBV5-1 and TRBJ2-4, is KAGVTQTPRYLIKTRGQQVTLSCSPISGHRSVSWYQQTPGQGLQFLFEYFSETQRNKGNFPGRFSGRQFSNSRSEMNVSTLELGDSALYLCASSSNYQNIQYFGAGTRLSVL.

The rearrangement uses TRBV6-2 or TRBV6-3 and TRBJ1-5; D is unclear. Trimming removed 2 bases from V and 0 bases from J, with 20 bases in between. CDR3 size: 19 residues. The V gene's germline CDR1 is MNHEY and CDR2 SVGEGT. The CDR3 DNA is TGTGCCAGCAGTTACCCCATGAGGGCGATAAAATATAGCAATCAGCCCCAGCATTTT. Amino acids: CASSYPMRAIKYSNQPQHF.

This chain connects TRBV28 to TRBJ1-5, with TRBD1 matching 7 bases. CDR3 length: 14 residues. From germline, CDR1 is MDHEN and CDR2 SYDVKM. The J segment lost 7 bases and the V segment lost 3 bases, leaving 6 bases of the junction unmatched. CDR3 sequence (DNA): TGTGCCAGCAGTTTCGCAGGGGGGGGCCAGCCCCAGCATTTT. This translates into CASSFAGGGQPQHF.

The chain uses TRBV5-8 and TRBJ2-3, with TRBD1 identical over 7 bases. The V and J ends lost 9 bases and 3 bases, in that order; junction bases with no gene match: 7. This CDR3 region has 13 residues. From germline, CDR1 is SGHTS and CDR2 YDEGEE. The CDR3 region is CATRQGMTDTQYF. As DNA, the CDR3 is TGTGCCACCCGACAGGGCATGACAGATACGCAGTATTTT.

This chain links TRBV6-5 with TRBJ1-3; D ambiguous. The CDR3 sequence is 16 residues long. Germline CDR1 is MNHEY and CDR2 is SVGAGI. The V end lost 2 bases, the J end lost 0 bases, and 11 bases lay between the germline ends. The CDR3 nucleotides are TGTGCCAGCAGTTACCTAGGGCCTGACTCTGGAAACACCATATATTTT. This sequence encodes CASSYLGPDSGNTIYF.

J is TRBJ1-2 and V is TRBV24-1, with D uncertain. This CDR3 region has 13 residues. V gave up 5 bases and J gave up 3 bases, with 9 bases separating them. Germline CDR1 is KGHDR and CDR2 is SFDVKD. The CDR3 DNA reads as TGTGCCACCAGTGTCAGCCAAGACTATGGCTACACCTTC. Its protein is CATSVSQDYGYTF.

This chain joins TRBV27 and TRBJ2-5; maybe TRBD2 (5 bases). Trimming left V 5 bases short and J 5 bases short, with 12 bases between. The CDR3 sequence is 13 residues long. Looked up from germline, CDR1 is MNHEY and CDR2 is SMNVEV (reference sequence). As DNA, the CDR3 is TGTGCCAGCAGTCTCCTGAGGGCCGAGACCCAGTACTTC. The encoded protein is CASSLLRAETQYF.

This chain connects TRBV2 to TRBJ1-2; D might be TRBD1 (5 bases). This CDR3 has 13 amino acids. Germline V gives CDR1 SNHLY, CDR2 FYNNEI. The V end lost 6 bases, the J end lost 3 bases, and 11 bases lay between the germline ends. CDR3 in DNA: TGTGCCAGCAGCAAACAGGATTACTATGGCTACACCTTC. Protein product: CASSKQDYYGYTF.

In its sample, this clone was seen once. The chain is built from TRBV27 and TRBJ2-7; no clear D gene. V was cut by 3 bases and J by 2 bases, with 8 bases left in between. CDR1 is MNHEY, CDR2 SMNVEV, per germline (reference sequence). The CDR3 extends over 13 amino acids. CDR3 bases: TGTGCCAGCAGTTTGAACGGACCCTACGAGCAGTACTTC. It codes for CASSLNGPYEQYF.

The V gene is TRBV6-6, the J gene TRBJ2-7; D is unresolved. Deletions cut 2 bases from V and 1 base from J, with 15 bases between. The CDR3 is made up of 16 amino acids. Germline lookup yields CDR1 MNHNY and CDR2 SVGAGI (reference sequence). CDR3 sequence reads: CASSYPETYGSYEQYF. As DNA, the CDR3 is TGTGCCAGCAGTTACCCAGAGACATATGGGTCCTACGAGCAGTACTTC.

This clone appeared a few times. This chain uses TRBV20-1 with TRBJ2-1; 8 bases match TRBD1. Germline V gives CDR1 DFQATT, CDR2 SNEGSKA (reference sequence). The CDR3 contains 15 residues. V gave up 3 bases and J gave up 6 bases; unmatched junction bases: 10. The CDR3 loop is CSASAGQGATNEQFF. CDR3 bases: TGCAGTGCTAGTGCCGGGCAGGGGGCGACCAATGAGCAGTTCTTC.

This clone appeared a single time. This chain uses TRBV18 with TRBJ2-7, with TRBD2 matching 15 bases. Germline CDR1 is KGHSH and CDR2 is LQKENI. V trimming: 5 bases; J trimming: 4 bases; junction bases outside the gene matches: 6. The CDR3 totals 16 residues. The DNA of the CDR3 is TGTGCCAGCTCATCCGGGACTAGCGGGGGGCGGTACGAGCAGTACTTC. Amino acid sequence: CASSSGTSGGRYEQYF.

This chain uses TRBV6-1 with TRBJ1-6; possible D gene TRBD1, 5 bases. The ends were cut back, 1 base at V and 7 bases at J, with 11 bases in the middle. CDR1 and CDR2 (germline): MNHNS, SASEGT. This CDR3 spans 15 amino acids. The CDR3 DNA follows: TGTGCCAGCAGTGAAGGGGAGACAGCCAATTCACCCCTCCACTTT. It codes for CASSEGETANSPLHF.

The J gene is TRBJ1-5, the V gene TRBV19; D is uncertain. Germline V gene data show CDR1 as LNHDA and CDR2 as SQIVND (reference sequence). The CDR3 is 14 amino acids. Trimming took 5 bases from V and 5 from J, leaving 13 bases between them. CDR3 DNA sequence: TGTGCCAGTAGTGAGGTTACCTACGATCAGCCCCAGCATTTT. Amino acid sequence: CASSEVTYDQPQHF.

The chain joins TRBV11-2 to TRBJ2-7; a possible D gene is TRBD1 (6 bases). Trimming pared 6 bases from V and 2 bases from J, leaving 17 bases between. CDR1 is SGHAT, CDR2 FQNNGV, per germline. The CDR3 extends over 15 amino acids. In nucleotides, the CDR3 is TGTGCCAGCAGTACCAACCGGGACATCACCTACGAGCAGTACTTC. This sequence encodes CASSTNRDITYEQYF.

Note on this clone: Other DNA sequences in this specimen translate into the identical CDR3. This chain joins TRBV3-1 (or the pseudogene TRBV3-2) and TRBJ1-2; D is unclear. This CDR3 region has 14 residues. Germline lookup yields CDR1 LGHDT and CDR2 YNNKEL (reference sequence). The V and J ends lost 1 base and 1 base respectively, with 7 bases between them. The CDR3 loop is CASSQGSDNYGYTF. The CDR3, as DNA: TGTGCCAGCAGCCAAGGGTCCGATAACTATGGCTACACCTTC.

This chain links TRBV7-6 with TRBJ2-3; possible D gene TRBD2, 5 bases. The germline V and J ends were trimmed by 6 bases and 1 base, with 14 bases remaining between them. The length of the CDR3 is 15 residues. The germline gives CDR1 SGHVS, CDR2 FNYEAQ. The DNA for the CDR3 is TGTGCCAGCAGACCTGCAATCGGGGGCACAGATACGCAGTATTTT. It specifies CASRPAIGGTDTQYF.

The chain carries TRBV7-2 and TRBJ2-7; 7 positions match TRBD2. The CDR3 contains 15 residues. Germline CDR1 is SGHTA and CDR2 is FQGNSA. J lost 2 bases, V lost 4 bases, and 8 bases had no gene match. This CDR3 reads CASSSSSGGTYEQYF. CDR3 DNA sequence: TGTGCCAGCAGCTCCTCTTCGGGGGGTACCTACGAGCAGTACTTC.

The chain couples TRBV4-1 to TRBJ1-3, with D perhaps TRBD1 (6 bases). The CDR3 extends over 16 amino acids. Between the trimmed V and J ends, which lost 1 base and 2 bases, there was a span of 12 bases. CDR1 MGHRA and CDR2 YSYEKL come from the germline V gene. The CDR3 loop reads CASSQAPTGPGNTIYF. CDR3 DNA sequence: TGCGCCAGCAGCCAAGCCCCGACAGGACCTGGAAACACCATATATTTT.

The chain joins TRBV29-1 to TRBJ1-5; D unclear. The CDR3 covers 12 residues. The germline V and J ends were trimmed by 2 bases and 4 bases, with 6 bases remaining between them. Germline values: CDR1 SQVTM, CDR2 ANQGSEA. CDR3 in amino acids: CSVEWENQPQHF. CDR3 nucleotides: TGCAGCGTTGAATGGGAAAATCAGCCCCAGCATTTT. Together with reference TRBV29-1 and TRBJ1-5, the CDR3 gives the full variable domain: SAVISQKPSRDICQRGTSLTIQCQVDSQVTMMFWYRQQPGQSLTLIATANQGSEATYESGFVIDKFPISRPNLTFSTLTVSNMSPEDSSIYLCSVEWENQPQHFGDGTRLSIL.

This clone was seen only once. V and J are TRBV18 and TRBJ1-2; 9 nucleotides align to TRBD1. With 1 base clipped from V and 6 bases from J, the junction kept 6 bases outside the gene matches. This CDR3 is built from 15 residues. The germline V gene encodes CDR1 KGHSH and CDR2 LQKENI. The CDR3 sequence: CASSPQTTGGNGYTF. The CDR3 DNA sequence: TGTGCCAGCTCACCACAGACGACAGGGGGAAATGGCTACACCTTC.

The J gene is TRBJ1-5, the V gene TRBV9; the match to TRBD1 covers 7 bases. J gave up 6 bases and V 5 bases, and 11 bases lay outside the gene matches. This CDR3 is built from 15 residues. Germline CDR1 is SGDLS and CDR2 is YYNGEE. The CDR3 spells CASRMGQSYSQPQHF. The DNA for the CDR3 is TGTGCCAGCAGGATGGGACAGAGTTATTCTCAGCCCCAGCATTTT.

This clone was counted between two and nine times. This chain links TRBV5-1 with TRBJ1-2, with D uncertain. The CDR3 is made up of 14 amino acids. V was pared by 0 bases and J by 8 bases, with 14 bases between. CDR1 is SGHRS and CDR2 is YFSETQ in the germline V gene. In nucleotides, the CDR3 is TGCGCCAGCAGCTTGGATAATCAAGGTCGCGGCTACACCTTC. It translates to CASSLDNQGRGYTF. Using reference TRBV5-1 and TRBJ1-2 for the parts outside the CDR3, the full variable domain is KAGVTQTPRYLIKTRGQQVTLSCSPISGHRSVSWYQQTPGQGLQFLFEYFSETQRNKGNFPGRFSGRQFSNSRSEMNVSTLELGDSALYLCASSLDNQGRGYTFGSGTRLTVV.

This rearrangement joins TRBV2 to TRBJ1-1; the match to TRBD1 covers 8 bases. V shed 6 bases and J 1 base; nucleotides not matched to a gene: 10. The CDR3 has 16 amino acids. CDR1 is SNHLY and CDR2 is FYNNEI in the germline V gene. As DNA, the CDR3 is TGTGCCAGCAGAGAAAAAACCGGGACAGGGAACACTGAAGCTTTCTTT. Encoded protein: CASREKTGTGNTEAFF.

The chain links TRBV28 to TRBJ2-4; no reliable D call. CDR1 is MDHEN and CDR2 is SYDVKM in the germline V gene. The CDR3 has 16 amino acids. The germline V and J ends were trimmed by 7 bases and 0 bases, with 16 bases remaining between them. As DNA, the CDR3 is TGTGCCAGCAAAAGGCCGACACCGGGAGCCAAAAACATTCAGTACTTC. This translates into CASKRPTPGAKNIQYF. Full variable domain (outside the CDR3, taken from reference TRBV28 and TRBJ2-4): DVKVTQSSRYLVKRTGEKVFLECVQDMDHENMFWYRQDPGLGLRLIYFSYDVKMKEKGDIPEGYSVSREKKERFSLILESASTNQTSMYLCASKRPTPGAKNIQYFGAGTRLSVL.